A selection of T cell receptor beta chains follows, all from one sample in a study of T-cell memory formation after mild COVID-19. TCRdb called the 5' RACE reads again in MiXCR, with one record for every CDR3 protein. Among fewer than 600,000 distinct CDR3 sequences listed, about 20% were seen once. The specimen was PBMCs or a T cell subset sorted from them (not recorded which). Source of these receptors: an adult woman who had mild COVID-19 (a few samples of this study predate the infection). Cell type and time point are not known. The CDR3 runs from the conserved cysteine through the conserved F or W. The D gene is left open where the match is weak. Part of the rows lack a size; the others show once, few, many or a class for expanded clones.

j_call,d_call,v_call,clone_size,cdr3_nt,cdr3_aa
TRBJ1-3,.,TRBV5-5,.,TGTGCCAGCAGGCATGGGGGCTCAGGGCCTGGAAACACCATATATTTT,CASRHGGSGPGNTIYF
TRBJ1-2,.,TRBV12-3/TRBV12-4,many,TGTGCCAGCAGTTTAGGGGGGGCGTATGGCTACACCTTC,CASSLGGAYGYTF
TRBJ2-1,TRBD2,TRBV20-1,.,TGCAGTGCTAGTTTTGGCCGGACTAGCGGGAGCTATGAGCAGTTCTTC,CSASFGRTSGSYEQFF
TRBJ2-7,.,TRBV25-1,few,TGTGCCAGCAGCCCGGACTTCTACGAGCAGTACTTC,CASSPDFYEQYF
TRBJ2-5,TRBD2,TRBV18,many,TGTGCCAGCTCACCACCTCCCACTAGCGGGTCCAAGTACTTC,CASSPPPTSGSKYF
TRBJ2-5,.,TRBV5-1,.,TGCGCCAGCAGTTTCGGTAAAAGTGAGACCCAGTACTTC,CASSFGKSETQYF
TRBJ2-2,.,TRBV2,few,TGTGCCAGCAACAGAGAGGACACCGGGGAGCTGTTTTTT,CASNREDTGELFF
TRBJ2-1,.,TRBV7-6,few,TGTGCCAGCAGCTTAGGGTTCGGAAGCTCCTACAATGAGCAGTTCTTC,CASSLGFGSSYNEQFF
TRBJ2-1,TRBD2,TRBV12-3/TRBV12-4,.,TGTGCCAGCAGCCCCTTGGGACTAGCGGGAGTAGATGAGCAGTTCTTC,CASSPLGLAGVDEQFF
TRBJ2-3,TRBD2,TRBV7-3,few,TGTGCCAGCAGCCCCTCCGCGAGCGGGAGGTCCTCCCCCACTAGCACAGATACGCAGTATTTT,CASSPSASGRSSPTSTDTQYF
TRBJ1-5,TRBD1,TRBV12-3/TRBV12-4,.,TGTGCCAGCAGTTTAGTGGGCGGGCAGGGGGCAAGTCAGCCCCAGCATTTT,CASSLVGGQGASQPQHF
TRBJ2-7,.,TRBV13,few,TGTGCCAGCAGCTTAGGAGGTCCCGTGTTCTACGAGCAGTACTTC,CASSLGGPVFYEQYF
TRBJ2-1,.,TRBV20-1,few,TGCAGTGCTGGGACCTGGGGCAATGAGCAGTTCTTC,CSAGTWGNEQFF
TRBJ1-2,.,TRBV28,.,TGTGCCAGCAGTCTCTCAGAGCGGGCAGGGTCGTCCTATGGCTACACCTTC,CASSLSERAGSSYGYTF
TRBJ2-7,TRBD1,TRBV5-1,few,TGCGCCAGCAGCCTCACCGGGACAGGCATGTACGAGCAGTACTTC,CASSLTGTGMYEQYF
TRBJ2-7,TRBD1,TRBV12-3/TRBV12-4,.,TGTGCCAGCAGTTCGACAGGGGGCGAGCAGTACTTC,CASSSTGGEQYF
TRBJ2-2,TRBD1,TRBV15,.,TGTGCCACCAGCCCGGACAGGGGCGTAACCGGGGAGCTGTTTTTT,CATSPDRGVTGELFF
TRBJ2-7,.,TRBV6-2/TRBV6-3,.,TGTGCCATTACGAACAGGTACGAGCAGTACTTC,CAITNRYEQYF
TRBJ2-2,TRBD1,TRBV14,.,TGTGCCAGCAGCTTCCGGGACAGGGTGGACAACACCGGGGAGCTGTTTTTT,CASSFRDRVDNTGELFF
TRBJ2-3,TRBD1,TRBV7-9,.,TGTGCCAGCAGCTCGGGACAGGAAAGCACAGATACGCAGTATTTT,CASSSGQESTDTQYF
TRBJ2-2,.,TRBV4-1,few,TGCGCCAGCAGCCCACAGGGATACACCGGGGAGCTGTTTTTT,CASSPQGYTGELFF
TRBJ2-2,TRBD1,TRBV25-1,many,TGTGCCAGCAGCTTAACACGGGACAGGGGTAACGAAGAGCTGTTTTTT,CASSLTRDRGNEELFF
TRBJ2-1,TRBD1,TRBV12-3/TRBV12-4,.,TGTGCCAGCAGTTTAGCCGGGACAGGGATGGGTGAGCAGTTCTTC,CASSLAGTGMGEQFF
TRBJ2-5,.,TRBV20-1,many,TGCAGTGCCACGGACCGTCGAGAGACCCAGTACTTC,CSATDRRETQYF
TRBJ2-3,TRBD2,TRBV10-3,.,TGTGCCATCAGCGATAGCGGGAGGGCCACAGATACGCAGTATTTT,CAISDSGRATDTQYF
TRBJ2-3,.,TRBV5-1,few,TGCGCCAGCAGCTCCGTAGGGGGTAGCACAGATACGCAGTATTTT,CASSSVGGSTDTQYF
TRBJ2-3,.,TRBV10-3,few,TGTGCCATCAGCCCTCCCTCATCCCCGCAGTATTTT,CAISPPSSPQYF
TRBJ2-1,TRBD2,TRBV7-2,.,TGTGCCAGCAGCTCTCTAGCGGGGATCAATGAGCAGTTCTTC,CASSSLAGINEQFF
TRBJ2-1,.,TRBV5-1,many,TGCGCCAGCAGCTTATGGGAGCCGCGGGATGAGCAGTTCTTC,CASSLWEPRDEQFF
TRBJ1-1,.,TRBV5-5,few,TGTGCCAGCGCGGGGCGGGGAGAAGCTTTCTTT,CASAGRGEAFF
TRBJ2-7,.,TRBV7-9,.,TGTGCCAGCAGCTCCGACCCGCTTTCCTACGAGCAGTACTTC,CASSSDPLSYEQYF
TRBJ2-1,.,TRBV12-3/TRBV12-4,.,TGTGCCAGCAGTACCCTAGACAGCTCCTACAATGAGCAGTTCTTC,CASSTLDSSYNEQFF
TRBJ2-1,.,TRBV14,few,TGTGCCAGCAGCCAAGATGGGCCGACATTGGAGTTCTTC,CASSQDGPTLEFF
TRBJ1-2,TRBD1,TRBV4-2,few,TGTGCCAGCAGCCAAGATCTTGAGGGACAGGGGGCTCATGGCTACACCTTC,CASSQDLEGQGAHGYTF
TRBJ2-5,TRBD2,TRBV7-9,few,TGTGCCAGCAGCTTAGTGGGGACTAGCGTTCGAGAGACCCAGTACTTC,CASSLVGTSVRETQYF
TRBJ2-7,.,TRBV2,.,TGTGCCAGCAGTGGGGGCGGTTTTGAGCAGTACTTC,CASSGGGFEQYF
TRBJ1-1,.,TRBV29-1,.,TGCAGCGTGGGACTGCCCATGAACACTGAAGCTTTCTTT,CSVGLPMNTEAFF
TRBJ1-2,TRBD1,TRBV7-9,.,TGTGCCAGCAGCTTTGTCCCGCAAAACCGGGACAGGGATGGCTACACCTTC,CASSFVPQNRDRDGYTF
TRBJ2-7,.,TRBV3-1,few,TGTGCCAGCAGCCTAGCAGGGGGAGGAATCTACGAGCAGTACTTC,CASSLAGGGIYEQYF
TRBJ2-7,.,TRBV5-1,few,TGCGCCAGCAGCTTGGGAGGGACGGAGACCTACGAGCAGTACTTC,CASSLGGTETYEQYF
TRBJ2-1,.,TRBV9,few,TGTGCCAGCAGCGTAGTTGGAGGGGCGATCAATGAGCAGTTCTTC,CASSVVGGAINEQFF
TRBJ2-1,TRBD1,TRBV6-2/TRBV6-3,few,TGTGCCAGCAGTTCCACTTCCGCAGACAGGGGCCATTACAATGAGCAGTTCTTC,CASSSTSADRGHYNEQFF
TRBJ2-3,TRBD2,TRBV6-1,many,TGTGCCAGCAGTGACCCAGCGGGGGCCTCCACAGATACGCAGTATTTT,CASSDPAGASTDTQYF
TRBJ1-1,.,TRBV6-2/TRBV6-3,.,TGTGCCAGCAGTTACTCGGAACATATCATGAACACTGAAGCTTTCTTT,CASSYSEHIMNTEAFF
TRBJ2-2,.,TRBV7-6,few,TGTGCCAGCAGCCCGGACCCCTCAGGGGAGCTGTTTTTT,CASSPDPSGELFF
TRBJ2-4,.,TRBV3-2,few,TGTGCCAGCAGCCTGATCTATGGAAACATTCAGTACTTC,CASSLIYGNIQYF
TRBJ2-7,.,TRBV10-3,.,TGTGCCATCAGTGGAACAGGTACATCCTACGAGCAGTACTTC,CAISGTGTSYEQYF
TRBJ2-1,.,TRBV6-1,few,TGTGCCAGCAGTGACTCCGACCGCAATGAGCAGTTCTTC,CASSDSDRNEQFF
TRBJ2-7,TRBD1,TRBV29-1,.,TGCAGCGTTGAAGAAGGCAGGGGGTACGAGCAGTACTTC,CSVEEGRGYEQYF
TRBJ1-1,.,TRBV10-3,few,TGTGCCATCAATGACCGGGGCGGCACTGAAGCTTTCTTT,CAINDRGGTEAFF
TRBJ2-7,.,TRBV19,once,TGTGCCAGTAGTATAAAGTCGGCAGGGCTATGGATTCAAGTCGACGAGCAGTACTTC,CASSIKSAGLWIQVDEQYF
TRBJ2-3,TRBD1,TRBV12-3/TRBV12-4,few,TGTGCCAGCAGTTGGACAGGGGGCAGAGATACGCAGTATTTT,CASSWTGGRDTQYF
TRBJ1-2,TRBD1,TRBV20-1,.,TGCAGTGGGGGACAGGGGAAGGCTAACTATGGCTACACCTTC,CSGGQGKANYGYTF
TRBJ2-3,TRBD2,TRBV20-1,few,TGCAGTGCGAATCCCCCGGGACTAGCTTCAGATACGCAGTATTTT,CSANPPGLASDTQYF
TRBJ2-7,.,TRBV6-6,.,TGTGCCAGCAGTTTCAAACCCGCGGGCTACGAGCAGTACTTC,CASSFKPAGYEQYF